Listed here are 23 T cell receptor beta chains from one sample, sequenced in a study of blood T cell repertoires in COVID-19. Produced via immunoSEQ multiplex PCR; TCRdb's table is partial and in-frame only. This sample carries roughly 48,000 clones, 85% to 95% of them seen once, and the ten largest clones take roughly 1%. The sample taken for sequencing was peripheral blood. The receptors here all came from a man aged 55 to 70 with COVID-19, enrolled during active disease.

In this sample, this clone turned up a few times. The J gene is TRBJ1-6, the V gene TRBV30, with 7 bases that match TRBD1. CDR1 is GTSNPN, CDR2 SVGIG, per germline (reference sequence). This CDR3 is built from 16 residues. Losses at the gene ends were 4 bases for V and 0 bases for J; bases not matched to a gene: 6. As DNA, the CDR3 is TGTGCCTGGACTCCGGGACAGAGCTCCTATAATTCACCCCTCCACTTT. It codes for CAWTPGQSSYNSPLHF.

The V and J genes are TRBV19 and TRBJ2-7; D perhaps matches TRBD2 (6 bases). This CDR3 spans 15 amino acids. Trimming removed 5 bases from V and 1 base from J, with 15 bases in between. Germline CDR1 reads LNHDA; CDR2 reads SQIVND (reference sequence). The CDR3 bases are TGTGCCAGTAGTCCCCGCGGGGCGGGGTCCTACGAGCAGTACTTC. Amino acid sequence: CASSPRGAGSYEQYF.

The chain has TRBV7-2 and TRBJ1-1; possibly TRBD1 for D (6 bases). Trimming shortened V by 0 bases and J by 5 bases, and 13 bases separated the two germline ends. The CDR3 extends over 15 amino acids. Per the germline V gene, CDR1 is SGHTA and CDR2 is FQGNSA. For the CDR3, the DNA is TGTGCCAGCAGCTTAGCGGCTACAGGGAAGACTGAAGCTTTCTTT. This translates into CASSLAATGKTEAFF.

With regard to this clone: The junction and the germline gene differ at one end; a read error may be behind it. The chain is built from TRBV7-9 and TRBJ2-3, with 11 bases identical to TRBD2. Germline V gene sequence: CDR1 SEHNR, CDR2 FQNEAQ (reference sequence). This CDR3 contains 15 residues. As DNA, the CDR3 is TGTGCCAGCAGTTTAGCGGGGGGGATCACAGATACGCAGTATTTT. Protein: CASSLAGGITDTQYF.

This chain connects TRBV5-1 to TRBJ1-3; D may be TRBD1 (5 bases). The CDR3 runs to 15 residues. Germline V gene data show CDR1 as SGHRS and CDR2 as YFSETQ. Trimming left V 0 bases short and J 2 bases short, with 9 bases between. The CDR3 is CASSLAATAGNTIYF. Written as DNA, the CDR3 is TGCGCCAGCAGCTTGGCCGCGACAGCTGGAAACACCATATATTTT. Looking up the rest from reference TRBV5-1 and TRBJ1-3 gives the full variable domain: KAGVTQTPRYLIKTRGQQVTLSCSPISGHRSVSWYQQTPGQGLQFLFEYFSETQRNKGNFPGRFSGRQFSNSRSEMNVSTLELGDSALYLCASSLAATAGNTIYFGEGSWLTVV.

The chain employs TRBV28 and TRBJ2-6; 7 bases are a match to TRBD2. Per germline, CDR1 MDHEN and CDR2 SYDVKM. J lost 7 bases, V lost 2 bases, and 11 bases had no gene match. The CDR3 runs 17 residues. The CDR3 reads CASSLPFRGRGANVLTF. In DNA form, the CDR3 reads TGTGCCAGCAGTTTACCCTTTCGCGGGAGAGGTGCCAACGTCCTGACTTTC.

The chain employs TRBV7-3 and TRBJ2-1, with D maybe TRBD2 (5 bases). The length of the CDR3 is 14 residues. V shed 1 base and J shed 2 bases, with 6 bases lying between them. Germline-derived CDR1 and CDR2 are SGHTA and FQGTGA. DNA of the CDR3: TGTGCCAGCAGCTTAAGCGGGCCCTACAATGAGCAGTTCTTC. Its translation is CASSLSGPYNEQFF.

This chain uses TRBV11-2 with TRBJ1-5; 10 nucleotides align to TRBD1. V shed 5 bases, J shed 6 bases, and the junction held 7 bases outside the gene matches. In germline, CDR1 is SGHAT, CDR2 FQNNGV. The CDR3 runs to 15 residues. The DNA for the CDR3 is TGTGCCAGCAGCCACGGACAGGGGGTAAGTCAGCCCCAGCATTTT. It encodes CASSHGQGVSQPQHF.

The V call is TRBV18, the J call TRBJ1-2, with 7 bases that match TRBD1. Losses at the gene ends were 0 bases for V and 3 bases for J; bases not matched to a gene: 4. Germline values: CDR1 KGHSH, CDR2 LQKENI. This CDR3 has 15 amino acids. CDR3 sequence reads: CASSPPTGTDYGYTF. DNA for the CDR3: TGTGCCAGCTCACCACCGACAGGGACAGACTATGGCTACACCTTC.

V usage is TRBV21-1 and J usage is TRBJ1-5. TRBV21-1 is labeled a pseudogene. The CDR3 sequence is 16 residues long. Here the CDR3 DNA reads TGTGCCAGCAGCAAAGCGAGAGGTTCTGGCAATCAGCCCCAGCATTTT. Translating gives CASSKARGSGNQPQHF.

This clone has just one count. J is TRBJ2-1 and V is TRBV7-9, with TRBD1 matching 7 bases. This CDR3 comprises 17 residues. V lost 0 bases and J lost 5; bases outside the gene matches: 10. Germline V gene sequence: CDR1 SEHNR, CDR2 FQNEAQ (reference sequence). The CDR3 spells CASSLAPDRSSNNEQFF. The CDR3 DNA reads TGTGCCAGCAGCTTAGCTCCGGACAGGTCCTCGAACAATGAGCAGTTCTTC.

This clone has just a few counts. The rearrangement uses TRBV5-4 and TRBJ2-7, with 8 bases fitting TRBD1. CDR3 length: 15 residues. The V segment lost 0 bases and the J segment 5 bases; nucleotides outside the gene matches: 7. From germline, CDR1 is SGHNT and CDR2 YYREEE (reference sequence). The CDR3 nucleotides are TGTGCCAGCAGCTTGGTCCAGGGGGCGCCGAACGAGCAGTACTTC. Protein sequence: CASSLVQGAPNEQYF. Complete variable domain (other parts from reference TRBV5-4 and TRBJ2-7): ETGVTQSPTHLIKTRGQQVTLRCSSQSGHNTVSWYQQALGQGPQFIFQYYREEENGRGNFPPRFSGLQFPNYSSELNVNALELDDSALYLCASSLVQGAPNEQYFGPGTRLTVT.

V usage is TRBV10-3 and J usage is TRBJ2-3, with TRBD1 matching 9 bases. In germline, CDR1 is ENHRY, CDR2 SYGVKD. V shed 4 bases, J shed 2 bases, and the junction held 13 bases outside the gene matches. The CDR3 contains 18 residues. Here the CDR3 reads CAISAAGLRTGATDTQYF. The CDR3 coding sequence is TGTGCCATCAGTGCAGCAGGGCTTCGGACAGGGGCCACAGATACGCAGTATTTT.

The chain uses TRBV5-1 and TRBJ2-7; 13 bases agree with TRBD2. This CDR3 spans 18 amino acids. The J segment lost 0 bases and the V segment lost 3 bases, leaving 9 bases of the junction unmatched. Germline V gene sequence: CDR1 SGHRS, CDR2 YFSETQ. The CDR3 DNA follows: TGCGCCAGCAGCTCCAGGACTAGCGGGAGTCACAGCTCCTACGAGCAGTACTTC. Its translation is CASSSRTSGSHSSYEQYF.

This sequence joins TRBV11-2 and TRBJ1-1, with 10 nucleotides matching TRBD1. In germline, CDR1 is SGHAT, CDR2 FQNNGV. This CDR3 is 19 amino acids long. The junction had 19 bases not matched to a gene; V was cut back by 3 bases and J by 6 bases. CDR3 nucleotides: TGTGCCAGCAGCTTGAGACAGGGGGCGCGTGGTTATCCAAAGCCTGAAGCTTTCTTT. This codes for CASSLRQGARGYPKPEAFF.

The rearrangement uses TRBV29-1 and TRBJ2-7; TRBD1 agrees at 7 bases. Trimming cost V 3 bases and J 0 bases; bases outside gene matches: 8. Germline V CDR1 and CDR2: SQVTM, ANQGSEA. This CDR3 comprises 15 residues. The CDR3 region has the DNA TGCAGCGTTGAGGACAGAGACAGGGCCTCCTACGAGCAGTACTTC. It encodes CSVEDRDRASYEQYF.

V and J are TRBV19 and TRBJ2-5; 7 positions match TRBD1. Unmatched junction bases numbered 9, after V lost 4 bases and J lost 7 bases. The CDR3 loop spans 14 amino acids. The germline V gene encodes CDR1 LNHDA and CDR2 SQIVND (reference sequence). CDR3: CASSTTGEYGTQYF. CDR3 coding DNA: TGTGCCAGTAGTACAACAGGGGAGTATGGGACCCAGTACTTC.

The chain is built from TRBV10-2 and TRBJ1-4, with 8 bases matching TRBD1. The junction had 8 bases not matched to a gene; V was cut back by 9 bases and J by 2 bases. Germline V gene sequence: CDR1 WSHSY, CDR2 SAAADI. The CDR3 sequence is 15 residues long. The DNA for the CDR3 is TGCGCCAGTTCTAAAGGACAGGGCACTAATGAAAAACTGTTTTTT. Translated, it gives CASSKGQGTNEKLFF.

The gene calls are TRBV3-1 (or the pseudogene TRBV3-2) and TRBJ1-5, with D unclear. V was trimmed by 4 bases and J by 4 bases, leaving 8 bases between them. Germline assignment: CDR1 LGHDT and CDR2 YNNKEL (reference sequence). CDR3 size: 13 residues. The CDR3 sequence is CASSPWRNQPQHF. The DNA of the CDR3 is TGTGCCAGCAGCCCCTGGAGGAATCAGCCCCAGCATTTT.

This rearrangement joins TRBV6-5 to TRBJ2-7, with 8 bases lining up with TRBD2. J was trimmed by 0 bases and V by 4 bases; bases with no gene match: 5. The CDR3 sequence is 15 residues long. Germline CDR1 is MNHEY and CDR2 is SVGAGI. CDR3 sequence reads: CASSSPLAGSYEQYF. DNA of the CDR3: TGTGCCAGCAGTTCCCCCCTAGCGGGCTCCTACGAGCAGTACTTC.

The rearrangement links TRBV6-2 or TRBV6-3 to TRBJ1-2; 8 nucleotides align to TRBD1. With 0 bases clipped from V and 3 bases from J, the junction kept 9 bases outside the gene matches. CDR3 length: 17 residues. Germline values: CDR1 MNHEY, CDR2 SVGEGT. Written as DNA, the CDR3 is TGTGCCAGCAGTTACTCGGCAGGGGGCGACCTCCACTATGGCTACACCTTC. The encoded protein is CASSYSAGGDLHYGYTF.

This clone was seen a single time. V is TRBV29-1 and J is TRBJ1-2; TRBD1 matches at 10 bases. The CDR3 contains 12 residues. The J segment lost 6 bases and the V segment lost 6 bases, leaving 4 bases of the junction unmatched. Germline V lookup: CDR1 SQVTM, CDR2 ANQGSEA. CDR3 sequence: CSVGDRGDGYTF. CDR3 in DNA: TGCAGCGTGGGGGACAGGGGCGATGGCTACACCTTC.

This clone was counted only a few times. V usage is TRBV28 and J usage is TRBJ2-7, with 13 bases lining up with TRBD2. After removal of 4 bases from V and 5 bases from J, the junction contained 11 bases not matched to a gene. The CDR3 extends over 17 amino acids. From germline, CDR1 is MDHEN and CDR2 SYDVKM. The CDR3 coding sequence is TGTGCCAGCAGTTCACCCTTAACTAGCGGGAGGGCAGACGAGCAGTACTTC. Its translation: CASSSPLTSGRADEQYF.